This TCR beta chain comes out of a study of blood T cell repertoires in COVID-19. Study-level information: The origin of the acute and convalescent COVID-19 samples was the United States, Italy and Spain.

Here immunoSEQ multiplex PCR was the method, and the copy in TCRdb shows in-frame clones only, minus some. The table shows around 230,000 clones, with 70% to 85% occurring only once. V dropped 0 bases and J dropped 2 bases, with 7 bases sitting between them. The CDR3 sequence is 14 residues long. The receptor's source is a woman of 80 years or more with acute or convalescent COVID-19. Material for sequencing was peripheral blood. V and J are TRBV23-1 and TRBJ2-5; a possible D gene is TRBD2 (5 bases). TRBV23-1 is filed as an ORF, its function uncertain. CDR3 bases: TGCGCCAGCAGTCAATCCGGGAATCAAGAGACCCAGTACTTC. Amino acid sequence: CASSQSGNQETQYF.